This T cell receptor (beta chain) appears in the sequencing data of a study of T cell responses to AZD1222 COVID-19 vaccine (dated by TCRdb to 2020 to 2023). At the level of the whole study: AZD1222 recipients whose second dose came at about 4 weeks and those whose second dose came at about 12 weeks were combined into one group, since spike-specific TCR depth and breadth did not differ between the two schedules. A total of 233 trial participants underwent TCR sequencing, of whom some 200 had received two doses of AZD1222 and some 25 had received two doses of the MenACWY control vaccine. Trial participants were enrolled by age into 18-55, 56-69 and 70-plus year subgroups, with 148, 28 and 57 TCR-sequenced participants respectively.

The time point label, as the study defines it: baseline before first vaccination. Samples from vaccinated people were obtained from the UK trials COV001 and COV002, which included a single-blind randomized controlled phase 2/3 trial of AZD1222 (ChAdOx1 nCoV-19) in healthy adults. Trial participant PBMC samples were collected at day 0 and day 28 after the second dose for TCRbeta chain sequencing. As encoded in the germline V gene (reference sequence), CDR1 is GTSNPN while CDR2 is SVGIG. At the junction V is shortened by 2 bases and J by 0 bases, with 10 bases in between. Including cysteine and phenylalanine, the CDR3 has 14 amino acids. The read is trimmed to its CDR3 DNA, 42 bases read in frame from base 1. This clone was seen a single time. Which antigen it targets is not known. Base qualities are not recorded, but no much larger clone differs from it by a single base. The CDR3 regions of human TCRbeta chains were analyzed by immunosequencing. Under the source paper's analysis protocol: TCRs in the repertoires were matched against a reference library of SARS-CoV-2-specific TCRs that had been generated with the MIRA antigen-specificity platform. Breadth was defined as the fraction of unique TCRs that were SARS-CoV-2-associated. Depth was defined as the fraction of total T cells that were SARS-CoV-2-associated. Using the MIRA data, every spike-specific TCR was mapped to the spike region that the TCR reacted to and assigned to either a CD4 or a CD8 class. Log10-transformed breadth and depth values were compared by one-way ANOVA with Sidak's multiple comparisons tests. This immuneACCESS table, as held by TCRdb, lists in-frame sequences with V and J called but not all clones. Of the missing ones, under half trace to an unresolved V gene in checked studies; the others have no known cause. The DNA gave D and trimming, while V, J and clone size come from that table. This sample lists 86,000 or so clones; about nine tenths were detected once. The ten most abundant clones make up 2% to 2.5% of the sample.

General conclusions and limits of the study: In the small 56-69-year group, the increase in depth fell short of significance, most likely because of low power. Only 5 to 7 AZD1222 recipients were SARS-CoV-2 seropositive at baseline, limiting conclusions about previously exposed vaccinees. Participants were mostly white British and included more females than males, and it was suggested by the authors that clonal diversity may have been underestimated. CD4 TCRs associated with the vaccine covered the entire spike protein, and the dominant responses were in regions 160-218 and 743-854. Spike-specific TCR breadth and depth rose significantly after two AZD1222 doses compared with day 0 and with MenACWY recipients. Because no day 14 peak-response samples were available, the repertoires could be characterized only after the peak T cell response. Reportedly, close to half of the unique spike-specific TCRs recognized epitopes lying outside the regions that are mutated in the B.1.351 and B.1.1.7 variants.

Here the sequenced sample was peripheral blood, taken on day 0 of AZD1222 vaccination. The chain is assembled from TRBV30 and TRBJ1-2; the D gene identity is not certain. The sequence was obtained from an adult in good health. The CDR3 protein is CAWSSGTSNYGYTF. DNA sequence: TGTGCCTGGAGTAGTGGCACCTCTAACTATGGCTACACCTTC.